The table lists the clone carrying this TCR beta chain with a count of one. Its antigen remains unidentified. TCRdb keeps only in-frame clones here, not all; method: immunoSEQ multiplex PCR. In the table there are 110,000 to 150,000 clones, roughly 89% of which are singletons. This specimen comes from a study of T cell responses to AZD1222 COVID-19 vaccine. The study, taken as a whole, reports: Donor demographics were predominantly white British with a female majority; clonal diversity may be underestimated. Spike-specific TCR breadth and depth rose after two AZD1222 doses. Regions 160-218 and 743-854 held dominance among vaccine-associated CD4 TCRs, which spanned spike.

The CDR3 is made up of 13 amino acids. Germline lookup yields CDR1 SNHLY and CDR2 FYNNEI. V shed 5 bases and J shed 8 bases, with 14 bases lying between them. The J gene is TRBJ2-3, the V gene TRBV2; D is perhaps TRBD1 or TRBD2 (5 bases each). The sample was peripheral blood, taken on day 0 of AZD1222 vaccination. The TCR comes from an adult in good health. For the CDR3, the DNA is TGTGCCAGCAGTCTAGACCCCGGGGCTACGCAGTATTTT. Translated: CASSLDPGATQYF.